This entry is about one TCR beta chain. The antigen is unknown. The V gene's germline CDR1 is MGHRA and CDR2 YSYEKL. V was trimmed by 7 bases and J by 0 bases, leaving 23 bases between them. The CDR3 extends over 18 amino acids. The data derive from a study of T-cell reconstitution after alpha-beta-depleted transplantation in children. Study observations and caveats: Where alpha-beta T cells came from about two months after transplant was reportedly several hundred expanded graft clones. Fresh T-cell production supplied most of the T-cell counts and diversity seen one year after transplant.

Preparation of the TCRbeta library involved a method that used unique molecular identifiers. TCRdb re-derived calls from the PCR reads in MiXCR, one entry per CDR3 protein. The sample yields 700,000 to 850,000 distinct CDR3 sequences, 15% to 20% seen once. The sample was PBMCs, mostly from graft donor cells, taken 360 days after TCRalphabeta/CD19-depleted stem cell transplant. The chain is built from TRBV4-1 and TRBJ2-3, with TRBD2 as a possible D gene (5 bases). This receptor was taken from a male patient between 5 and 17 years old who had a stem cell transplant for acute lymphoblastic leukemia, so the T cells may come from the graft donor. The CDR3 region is CASTNGLLTRTSTDTQYF. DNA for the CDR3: TGCGCCAGCACCAACGGACTTCTCACCCGGACTAGCACAGATACGCAGTATTTT.